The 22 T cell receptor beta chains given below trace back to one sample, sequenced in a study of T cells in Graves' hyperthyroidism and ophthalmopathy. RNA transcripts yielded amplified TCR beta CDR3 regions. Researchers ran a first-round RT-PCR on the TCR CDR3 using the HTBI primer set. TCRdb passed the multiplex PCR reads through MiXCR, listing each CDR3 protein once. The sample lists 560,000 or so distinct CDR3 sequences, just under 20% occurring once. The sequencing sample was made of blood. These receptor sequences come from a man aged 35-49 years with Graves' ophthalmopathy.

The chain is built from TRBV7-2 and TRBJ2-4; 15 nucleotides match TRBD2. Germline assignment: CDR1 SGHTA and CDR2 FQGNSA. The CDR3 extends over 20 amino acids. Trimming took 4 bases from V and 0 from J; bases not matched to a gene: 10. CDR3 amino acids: CASSSGLAGGPRIAKNIQYF. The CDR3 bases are TGTGCCAGCAGCTCCGGACTAGCGGGAGGGCCCCGGATAGCCAAAAACATTCAGTACTTC.

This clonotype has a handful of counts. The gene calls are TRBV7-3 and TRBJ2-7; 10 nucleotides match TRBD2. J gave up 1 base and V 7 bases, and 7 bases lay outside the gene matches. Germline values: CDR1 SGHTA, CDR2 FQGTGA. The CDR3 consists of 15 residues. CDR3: CASTGSGGPSYEQYF. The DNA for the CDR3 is TGTGCCAGCACCGGTAGCGGGGGGCCTTCCTACGAGCAGTACTTC.

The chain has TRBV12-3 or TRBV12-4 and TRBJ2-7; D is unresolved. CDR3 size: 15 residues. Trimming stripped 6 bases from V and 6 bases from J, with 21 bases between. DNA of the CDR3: TGTGCCAGCAGCCTACACTCCACGATAGAATCCGAGCAGTACTTC. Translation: CASSLHSTIESEQYF.

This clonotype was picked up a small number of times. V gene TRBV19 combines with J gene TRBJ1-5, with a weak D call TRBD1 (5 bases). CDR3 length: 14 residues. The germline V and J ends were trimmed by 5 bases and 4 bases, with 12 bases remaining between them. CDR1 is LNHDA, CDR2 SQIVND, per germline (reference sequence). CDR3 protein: CASSLQGPNQPQHF. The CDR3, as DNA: TGTGCCAGTAGTCTCCAGGGACCGAATCAGCCCCAGCATTTT.

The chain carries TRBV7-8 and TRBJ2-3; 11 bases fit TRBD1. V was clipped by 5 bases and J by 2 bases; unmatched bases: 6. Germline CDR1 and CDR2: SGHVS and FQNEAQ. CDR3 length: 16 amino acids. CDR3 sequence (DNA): TGTGCCAGCAGCAGGAGGACAGGGGGCACCACAGATACGCAGTATTTT. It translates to CASSRRTGGTTDTQYF.

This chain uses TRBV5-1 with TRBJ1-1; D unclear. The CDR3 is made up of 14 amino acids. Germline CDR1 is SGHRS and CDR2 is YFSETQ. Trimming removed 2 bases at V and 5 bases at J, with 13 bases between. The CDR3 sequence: CASSLGRSGTEAFF. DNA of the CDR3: TGCGCCAGCAGCTTAGGGCGCAGCGGGACTGAAGCTTTCTTT. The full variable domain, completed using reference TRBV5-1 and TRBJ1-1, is KAGVTQTPRYLIKTRGQQVTLSCSPISGHRSVSWYQQTPGQGLQFLFEYFSETQRNKGNFPGRFSGRQFSNSRSEMNVSTLELGDSALYLCASSLGRSGTEAFFGQGTRLTVV.

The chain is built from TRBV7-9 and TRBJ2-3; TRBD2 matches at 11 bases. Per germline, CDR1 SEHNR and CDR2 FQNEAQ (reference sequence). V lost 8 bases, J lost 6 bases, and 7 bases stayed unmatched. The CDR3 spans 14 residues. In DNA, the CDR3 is TGTGCCAGCCCACTAGCGGGAGATGAGGATACGCAGTATTTT. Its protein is CASPLAGDEDTQYF.

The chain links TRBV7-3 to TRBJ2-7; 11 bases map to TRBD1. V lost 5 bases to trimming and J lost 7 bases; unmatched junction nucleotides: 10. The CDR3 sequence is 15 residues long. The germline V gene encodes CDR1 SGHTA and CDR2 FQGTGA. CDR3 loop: CASSITGTGGEEQYF. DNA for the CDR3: TGTGCCAGCAGCATCACCGGGACAGGGGGAGAGGAGCAGTACTTC.

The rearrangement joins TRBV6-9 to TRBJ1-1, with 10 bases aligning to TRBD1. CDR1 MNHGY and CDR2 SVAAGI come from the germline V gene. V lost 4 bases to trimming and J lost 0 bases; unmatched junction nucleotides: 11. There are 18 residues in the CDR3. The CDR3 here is CASSSPSGTGVMNTEAFF. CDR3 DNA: TGTGCCAGCAGTTCGCCCTCCGGGACAGGGGTGATGAACACTGAAGCTTTCTTT.

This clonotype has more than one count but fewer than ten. The CDR3 nucleotides read TGCAGCGCCCTTGAAAGGGGGGCTAGCGGTTACTACGAGCAGTACTTC. The encoded protein is CSALERGASGYYEQYF. The chain joins TRBV29-1 to TRBJ2-7; D may be TRBD2 (7 bases). CDR3 size: 16 residues. Germline CDR1 reads SQVTM; CDR2 reads ANQGSEA. V shed 7 bases and J shed 3 bases, with 25 bases lying between them.

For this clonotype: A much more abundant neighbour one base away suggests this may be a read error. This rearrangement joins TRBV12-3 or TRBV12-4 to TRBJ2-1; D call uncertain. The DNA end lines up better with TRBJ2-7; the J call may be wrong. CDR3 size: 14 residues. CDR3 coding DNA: TGTGCCAGCAGTTTACCGGGCCATTACAATGAGCAGTACTTC. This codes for CASSLPGHYNEQYF.

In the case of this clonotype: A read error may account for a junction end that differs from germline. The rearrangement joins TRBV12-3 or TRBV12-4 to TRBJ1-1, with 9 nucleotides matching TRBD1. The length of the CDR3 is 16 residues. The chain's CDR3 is CASSLRQGGENTEALF. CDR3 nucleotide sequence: TGTGCCAGCAGTCTAAGACAGGGGGGGGAGAACACTGAAGCTCTCTTT.

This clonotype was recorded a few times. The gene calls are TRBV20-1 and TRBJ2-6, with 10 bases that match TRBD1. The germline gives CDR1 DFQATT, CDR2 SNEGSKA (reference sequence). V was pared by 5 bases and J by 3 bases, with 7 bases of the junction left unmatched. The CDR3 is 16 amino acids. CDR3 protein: CSAYDRGRFGANVLTF. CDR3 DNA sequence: TGCAGTGCTTATGACAGGGGGCGCTTTGGGGCCAACGTCCTGACTTTC.

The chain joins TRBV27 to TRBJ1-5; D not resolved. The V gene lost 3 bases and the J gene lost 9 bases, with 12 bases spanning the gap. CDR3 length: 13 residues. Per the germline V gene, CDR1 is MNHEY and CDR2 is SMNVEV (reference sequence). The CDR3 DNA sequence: TGTGCCAGCAGTTTGGCTCTTTCTGCGCCCCAGCATTTT. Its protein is CASSLALSAPQHF.

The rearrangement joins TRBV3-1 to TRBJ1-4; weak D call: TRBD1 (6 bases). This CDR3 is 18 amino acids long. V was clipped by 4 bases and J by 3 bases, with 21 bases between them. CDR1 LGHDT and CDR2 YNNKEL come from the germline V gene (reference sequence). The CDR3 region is CASSPYQDTGQPNEKLFF. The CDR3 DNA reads TGTGCCAGCAGCCCATACCAAGACACCGGACAGCCTAATGAAAAACTGTTTTTT.

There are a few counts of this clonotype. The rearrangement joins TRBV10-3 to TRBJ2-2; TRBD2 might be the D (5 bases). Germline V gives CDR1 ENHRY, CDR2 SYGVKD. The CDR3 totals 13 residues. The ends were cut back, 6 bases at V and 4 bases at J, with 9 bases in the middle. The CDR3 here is CAIRRGGTGELFF. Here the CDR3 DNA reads TGTGCCATCAGACGAGGAGGCACCGGGGAGCTGTTTTTT.

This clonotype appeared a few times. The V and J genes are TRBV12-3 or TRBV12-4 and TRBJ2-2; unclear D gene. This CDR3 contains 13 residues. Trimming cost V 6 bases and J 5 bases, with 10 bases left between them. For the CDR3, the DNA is TGTGCCAGCAGGTTACAGCGAACCGGGGAGCTGTTTTTT. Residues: CASRLQRTGELFF.

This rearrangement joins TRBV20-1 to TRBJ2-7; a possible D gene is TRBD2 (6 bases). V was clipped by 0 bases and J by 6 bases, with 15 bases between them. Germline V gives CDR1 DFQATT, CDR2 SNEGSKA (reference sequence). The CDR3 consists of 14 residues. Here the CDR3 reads CSARDEREVSEQYF. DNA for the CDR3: TGCAGTGCTAGAGATGAGAGGGAGGTCTCCGAGCAGTACTTC.

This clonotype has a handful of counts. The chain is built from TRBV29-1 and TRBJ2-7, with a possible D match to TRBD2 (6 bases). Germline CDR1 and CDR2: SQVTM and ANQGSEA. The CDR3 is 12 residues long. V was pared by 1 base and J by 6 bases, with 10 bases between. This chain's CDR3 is CSVEATGGEQYF. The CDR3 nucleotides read TGCAGCGTTGAAGCGACCGGGGGCGAGCAGTACTTC.

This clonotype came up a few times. In DNA form, the CDR3 reads TGCAGTGCCCGGATCGGGTTGGACTATGGCTACACCTTC. It codes for CSARIGLDYGYTF. This sequence joins TRBV20-1 and TRBJ1-2, with D unresolved. CDR1 is DFQATT and CDR2 is SNEGSKA in the germline V gene (reference sequence). V lost 6 bases, J lost 3 bases, and 14 bases lay in between. There are 13 residues in the CDR3.

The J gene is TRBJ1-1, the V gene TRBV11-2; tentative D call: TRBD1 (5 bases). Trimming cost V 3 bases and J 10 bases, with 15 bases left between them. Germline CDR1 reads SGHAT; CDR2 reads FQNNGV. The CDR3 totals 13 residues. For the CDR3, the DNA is TGTGCCAGCAGCTTGGACAACGGACTATCAGCTTTCTTT. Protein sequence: CASSLDNGLSAFF.

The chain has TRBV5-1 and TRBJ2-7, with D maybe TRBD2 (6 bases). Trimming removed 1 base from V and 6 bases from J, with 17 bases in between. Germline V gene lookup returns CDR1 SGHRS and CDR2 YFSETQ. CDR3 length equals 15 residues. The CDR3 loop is CASSLLSGTPSEQYF. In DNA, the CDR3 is TGCGCCAGCAGCTTGCTATCGGGGACTCCTTCCGAGCAGTACTTC.